What follows are 29 T cell receptor beta chains derived from one specimen sequenced in a study of shared clonotypes between healthy human individuals. The assay was immunoSEQ multiplex PCR, and TCRdb's table has in-frame clones only and misses some. The table includes 950,000 to 1,100,000 clones, approximately 68% detected once. Sequencing input: memory CD4+ T cells sorted from blood. Subset defined: CD45RA-negative fraction. These receptors were collected from a man aged 18 to 30 in good health.

This chain uses TRBV6-5 with TRBJ1-2, with D perhaps TRBD1 (6 bases). V lost 2 bases to trimming and J lost 4 bases, with 8 bases between them. Per the germline V gene, CDR1 is MNHEY and CDR2 is SVGAGI. The CDR3 extends over 13 amino acids. CDR3 in amino acids: CASSYKGGYGYTF. The CDR3 region has the DNA TGTGCCAGCAGTTACAAGGGGGGCTATGGCTACACCTTC.

In this sample, this clone turned up once. V usage is TRBV5-6 and J usage is TRBJ2-7; TRBD1 or TRBD2 may be the D gene (7 bases each). V was shortened by 2 bases and J by 6 bases, with 12 bases between the two germline ends. This CDR3 is built from 13 residues. Germline V gene lookup returns CDR1 SGHDT and CDR2 YYEEEE. This chain's CDR3 is CASSLPGGGEQYF. For the CDR3, the DNA is TGTGCCAGCAGCTTACCAGGGGGGGGCGAGCAGTACTTC.

The J gene is TRBJ2-7, the V gene TRBV5-6; 13 bases fit TRBD2. The CDR3 extends over 13 amino acids. Germline V gene lookup returns CDR1 SGHDT and CDR2 YYEEEE. The junction had 2 bases not matched to a gene; V was cut back by 4 bases and J by 7 bases. This CDR3 reads CASSLGLAGEQYF. The CDR3 DNA follows: TGTGCCAGCAGCCTGGGACTAGCGGGAGAGCAGTACTTC.

A word on this clone: In the same sample, other DNA sequences code for this CDR3. The chain uses TRBV6-6 and TRBJ1-3, with D hard to call. The CDR3 covers 14 residues. Germline V lookup: CDR1 MNHNY, CDR2 SVGAGI (reference sequence). The V end was cut by 6 bases, the J end by 0 bases, with 9 bases between. The CDR3 nucleotides are TGTGCCAGCAGCTACACGAGCTCTGGAAACACCATATATTTT. Protein product: CASSYTSSGNTIYF.

The gene calls are TRBV6-5 and TRBJ2-1; D gene uncertain. V was shortened by 4 bases and J by 3 bases, with 7 bases between the two germline ends. Looked up from germline, CDR1 is MNHEY and CDR2 is SVGAGI. The CDR3 is made up of 13 amino acids. The CDR3 spells CASSLTSYNEQFF. CDR3 DNA sequence: TGTGCCAGCAGTTTGACAAGCTACAATGAGCAGTTCTTC.

Notes on this clone: Distinct nucleotide sequences in the sample also encode this CDR3. The chain employs TRBV6-6 and TRBJ2-7; D is perhaps TRBD2 (5 bases). Germline CDR1 is MNHNY and CDR2 is SVGAGI (reference sequence). V lost 0 bases to trimming and J lost 0 bases, with 9 bases between them. This CDR3 region has 15 residues. CDR3 loop: CASSYSRADSYEQYF. In DNA, the CDR3 is TGTGCCAGCAGTTACTCGCGGGCGGACTCCTACGAGCAGTACTTC.

The rearrangement uses TRBV6-5 and TRBJ2-7; 12 bases fit TRBD1. The CDR3 has 14 amino acids. Germline CDR1 is MNHEY and CDR2 is SVGAGI. V lost 8 bases to trimming and J lost 3 bases; unmatched junction nucleotides: 5. CDR3 in amino acids: CASHRDRGLYEQYF. The CDR3 nucleotides are TGTGCCAGCCACCGGGACAGGGGGCTCTACGAGCAGTACTTC.

As to this clone: This same CDR3 is encoded by further DNA sequences in the sample. Here the CDR3 DNA reads TGTGCCAGCAGCGTAGGAGGAGGGAGATACAATGAGCAGTTCTTC. Translating gives CASSVGGGRYNEQFF. This chain uses TRBV9 with TRBJ2-1, with a possible D match to TRBD2 (6 bases). The CDR3 runs 15 residues. The V gene's germline CDR1 is SGDLS and CDR2 YYNGEE. V dropped 0 bases and J dropped 4 bases, with 11 bases sitting between them.

The chain uses TRBV7-2 and TRBJ2-7, with TRBD1 as a possible D gene (6 bases). The CDR3 covers 15 residues. V was cut by 5 bases and J by 2 bases, with 16 bases left in between. CDR1 is SGHTA, CDR2 FQGNSA, per germline. CDR3 sequence: CASSEGGAVAYEQYF. Here the CDR3 DNA reads TGTGCCAGCAGCGAAGGGGGAGCGGTAGCCTACGAGCAGTACTTC.

The chain has TRBV10-3 and TRBJ2-7; TRBD2 aligns across 8 bases. With V trimmed by 2 bases and J by 2 bases, 8 bases remained unmatched. The CDR3 sequence is 16 residues long. Germline loops: CDR1 ENHRY, CDR2 SYGVKD. As DNA, the CDR3 is TGTGCCATCAGTGAGGCCCTACGGGGGGGAGCCTACGAGCAGTACTTC. Protein sequence: CAISEALRGGAYEQYF.

The CDR3: CASNDRDNAEAFF. Here the CDR3 DNA reads TGTGCCAGTAACGACCGGGACAATGCTGAAGCTTTCTTT. The rearrangement links TRBV19 to TRBJ1-1; D is possibly TRBD1 (6 bases). CDR1 and CDR2 (germline): LNHDA, SQIVND (reference sequence). CDR3 length equals 13 residues. Trimming took off 7 bases at V and 6 bases at J, with 15 bases between the two ends.

This clone appeared a few times. This sequence joins TRBV11-2 and TRBJ2-3; D not resolved. CDR1 is SGHAT and CDR2 is FQNNGV in the germline V gene. Trimming pared 0 bases from V and 4 bases from J, leaving 8 bases between. This CDR3 has 14 amino acids. CDR3 loop: CASSLDLQSDTQYF. CDR3 DNA sequence: TGTGCCAGCAGCTTAGATTTGCAGTCAGATACGCAGTATTTT.

The chain uses TRBV28 and TRBJ2-5, with 7 nucleotides matching TRBD1. Germline CDR1 is MDHEN and CDR2 is SYDVKM. J lost 0 bases, V lost 6 bases, and 7 bases had no gene match. This CDR3 contains 15 residues. The CDR3 coding sequence is TGTGCCAGCAGAGGGGGCCCGCATTACCAAGAGACCCAGTACTTC. This sequence encodes CASRGGPHYQETQYF. Full variable domain (remainder filled in from reference TRBV28 and TRBJ2-5): DVKVTQSSRYLVKRTGEKVFLECVQDMDHENMFWYRQDPGLGLRLIYFSYDVKMKEKGDIPEGYSVSREKKERFSLILESASTNQTSMYLCASRGGPHYQETQYFGPGTRLLVL.

As regards this clone: Other DNA sequences of this sample code for an identical CDR3. This rearrangement joins TRBV6-6 to TRBJ2-7; D gene unclear. This CDR3 is 14 amino acids long. Germline CDR1 MNHNY, CDR2 SVGAGI (reference sequence). The V gene lost 5 bases and the J gene lost 2 bases, with 13 bases spanning the gap. For the CDR3, the DNA is TGTGCCAGCAGTCCCTGGACGGATACCTACGAGCAGTACTTC. This translates into CASSPWTDTYEQYF.

This chain links TRBV10-1 with TRBJ2-2; 7 nucleotides agree with TRBD2. This CDR3 is 16 amino acids long. V shed 2 bases, J shed 1 base, and the junction held 4 bases outside the gene matches. CDR1 WNHNN and CDR2 SYGVQD come from the germline V gene (reference sequence). In nucleotides, the CDR3 is TGCGCCAGCAGTGAGGACGGCGGGAGGAACACCGGGGAGCTGTTTTTT. Protein: CASSEDGGRNTGELFF.

The rearrangement uses TRBV5-8 and TRBJ1-5, with 9 nucleotides matching TRBD1. Germline V gene data show CDR1 as SGHTS and CDR2 as YDEGEE. There are 15 residues in the CDR3. V lost 3 bases, J lost 2 bases, and 3 bases stayed unmatched. The CDR3 loop is CASSSTGGGNQPQHF. The CDR3, as DNA: TGTGCCAGCAGCTCGACAGGGGGAGGCAATCAGCCCCAGCATTTT. The whole variable domain, remainder taken from reference TRBV5-8 and TRBJ1-5, is EAGVTQSPTHLIKTRGQQATLRCSPISGHTSVYWYQQALGLGLQFLLWYDEGEERNRGNFPPRFSGRQFPNYSSELNVNALELEDSALYLCASSSTGGGNQPQHFGDGTRLSIL.

V is TRBV14 and J is TRBJ2-2; TRBD2 might be the D (5 bases). CDR3 length equals 13 residues. Germline assignment: CDR1 SGHDN and CDR2 FVKESK. The V end was cut by 4 bases, the J end by 4 bases, with 7 bases between. CDR3 in DNA: TGTGCCAGCAGCCGGGCGGGCACCGGGGAGCTGTTTTTT. Protein sequence: CASSRAGTGELFF.

The genes are TRBV2 and TRBJ2-7; D remains ambiguous. Germline V CDR1 and CDR2: SNHLY, FYNNEI. The CDR3 runs to 14 residues. The germline V and J ends were trimmed by 8 bases and 3 bases, with 17 bases remaining between them. The CDR3 here is CASDSRRQGYEQYF. CDR3 nucleotides: TGTGCCAGCGATTCACGTAGGCAAGGCTACGAGCAGTACTTC.

Remarks on this clone: The sample contains more than one DNA sequence encoding this CDR3. The chain carries TRBV7-9 and TRBJ2-1; D unresolved. Trimming left V 0 bases short and J 1 base short, with 4 bases between. The V gene's germline CDR1 is SEHNR and CDR2 FQNEAQ (reference sequence). The CDR3 has 14 residues. Written as DNA, the CDR3 is TGTGCCAGCAGCTTAGCGGTGTCCTACAATGAGCAGTTCTTC. This gives the protein CASSLAVSYNEQFF.

This clone was seen at least ten times. This chain joins TRBV12-5 and TRBJ2-1; weak D call: TRBD2 (5 bases). V was cut by 6 bases and J by 1 base, with 19 bases left in between. The CDR3 runs 17 residues. Germline CDR1 reads LGHNT; CDR2 reads FRNRAP. The CDR3 loop is CASGEGADQRSYNEQFF. CDR3 sequence (DNA): TGTGCTAGTGGCGAGGGCGCAGACCAGCGTTCCTACAATGAGCAGTTCTTC.

As regards this clone: A much larger clone lies one base from this, so it may be a read error. The same CDR3 is also encoded by other DNA sequences in this sample. The chain links TRBV11-2 to TRBJ2-1; D is unclear. The CDR3 contains 11 residues. V was pared by 2 bases and J by 6 bases, with 2 bases between. Germline V gene lookup returns CDR1 SGHAT and CDR2 FQNNGV. The DNA for the CDR3 is TGTGCCAGCAGCTTACGCAATGAGCAGTTCTTC. This codes for CASSLRNEQFF. Using reference TRBV11-2 and TRBJ2-1 for the parts outside the CDR3, the full variable domain is EAGVAQSPRYKIIEKRQSVAFWCNPISGHATLYWYQQILGQGPKLLIQFQNNGVVDDSQLPKDRFSAERLKGVDSTLKIQPAKLEDSAVYLCASSLRNEQFFGPGTRLTVL.

Turning to this clone: The same CDR3 arises from other DNA sequences in this sample as well. This sequence joins TRBV7-9 and TRBJ2-7; 8 nucleotides match TRBD2. Germline V gene data show CDR1 as SEHNR and CDR2 as FQNEAQ (reference sequence). This CDR3 is built from 12 residues. V lost 5 bases, J lost 5 bases, and 2 bases stayed unmatched. The CDR3 region has the DNA TGTGCCAGCAGCCCGGGAGGGAACGAGCAGTACTTC. Amino acid sequence: CASSPGGNEQYF.

V and J are TRBV28 and TRBJ2-7; D uncertain. The CDR3 spans 15 residues. The V and J ends lost 6 bases and 5 bases respectively, with 20 bases between them. Germline CDR1 and CDR2: MDHEN and SYDVKM. Here the CDR3 DNA reads TGTGCCAGCAGCCGAGCCGGCCGATCATCGGACGAGCAGTACTTC. This gives the protein CASSRAGRSSDEQYF.

The rearrangement uses TRBV29-1 and TRBJ1-1; TRBD1 aligns across 7 bases. The CDR3 is 15 residues long. The V gene's germline CDR1 is SQVTM and CDR2 ANQGSEA. J was trimmed by 0 bases and V by 5 bases; bases with no gene match: 9. The CDR3 sequence is CSVRYRGVMNTEAFF. CDR3 nucleotides: TGCAGCGTTAGATACAGGGGCGTCATGAACACTGAAGCTTTCTTT.

This sequence joins TRBV7-9 and TRBJ1-1; D remains ambiguous. Germline CDR1 SEHNR, CDR2 FQNEAQ (reference sequence). CDR3 length equals 15 residues. V lost 1 base, J lost 4 bases, and 13 bases lay in between. The CDR3 DNA reads TGTGCCAGCAGCTTAGTGGATAACTCGGGCACTGAAGCTTTCTTT. Its translation is CASSLVDNSGTEAFF. The entire variable domain, with the rest obtained from reference TRBV7-9 and TRBJ1-1, is as follows: DTGVSQNPRHKITKRGQNVTFRCDPISEHNRLYWYRQTLGQGPEFLTYFQNEAQLEKSRLLSDRFSAERPKGSFSTLEIQRTEQGDSAMYLCASSLVDNSGTEAFFGQGTRLTVV.

The V call is TRBV27, the J call TRBJ2-3; perhaps TRBD1 as D (6 bases). Trimming pared 5 bases from V and 0 bases from J, leaving 15 bases between. The germline V gene encodes CDR1 MNHEY and CDR2 SMNVEV (reference sequence). The CDR3 runs 16 residues. This CDR3 is CASSIPRTVSTDTQYF. CDR3 coding DNA: TGTGCCAGCAGTATCCCTAGGACAGTTAGCACAGATACGCAGTATTTT.

The gene calls are TRBV2 and TRBJ2-7; D is perhaps TRBD1 or TRBD2 (5 bases each). This CDR3 region has 13 residues. V was shortened by 6 bases and J by 1 base, with 10 bases between the two germline ends. Germline V gene lookup returns CDR1 SNHLY and CDR2 FYNNEI. CDR3 in amino acids: CASRGEGSYEQYF. CDR3 in DNA: TGTGCCAGCAGGGGAGAGGGGTCCTACGAGCAGTACTTC.

V gene TRBV7-3 combines with J gene TRBJ1-1; weak D call: TRBD1 (6 bases). V was pared by 5 bases and J by 1 base, with 14 bases between. CDR3 size: 15 residues. Per germline, CDR1 SGHTA and CDR2 FQGTGA. In DNA, the CDR3 is TGTGCCAGCAGCAACGGGGACATATCGAACACTGAAGCTTTCTTT. Its protein is CASSNGDISNTEAFF.

J is TRBJ2-2 and V is TRBV27; D is unresolved. Trimming took 5 bases from V and 1 from J, leaving 8 bases between them. Germline V gene sequence: CDR1 MNHEY, CDR2 SMNVEV (reference sequence). This CDR3 is built from 14 residues. CDR3 nucleotide sequence: TGTGCCAGCAGTGCTCAACTGAACACCGGGGAGCTGTTTTTT. It specifies CASSAQLNTGELFF.